Below, 13 T cell receptor beta chains from the same sample are listed, as sequenced in a study of PD-1 blockade in classical Hodgkin lymphoma. Measured with immunoSEQ multiplex PCR; TCRdb has only the in-frame clones, and not every one. The table shows about 17,000 clones, with about 81% occurring only once. Exposure to brentuximab vedotin varied, and each patient had relapsed following autologous stem cell transplantation. This sample comprised peripheral blood mononuclear cells (PBMCs), obtained at baseline. These receptors were obtained from a human donor with classical Hodgkin lymphoma.

The rearrangement uses TRBV28 and TRBJ1-2, with no clear D. Trimming removed 2 bases from V and 7 bases from J, with 11 bases in between. Per the germline V gene, CDR1 is MDHEN and CDR2 is SYDVKM. The CDR3 covers 13 residues. The CDR3 DNA reads as TGTGCCAGCAGTTTAGGGGTAGGCGGTGGCTACACCTTC. Its translation is CASSLGVGGGYTF.

This sequence joins TRBV2 and TRBJ2-7; D possibly matches TRBD1 or TRBD2 (7 bases each). Germline V gene data show CDR1 as SNHLY and CDR2 as FYNNEI. The V end was cut by 4 bases, the J end by 3 bases, with 10 bases between. CDR3 length equals 13 residues. CDR3 protein: CASSGRGGYEQYF. The CDR3 DNA reads TGTGCCAGCAGTGGCAGGGGGGGCTACGAGCAGTACTTC.

The chain links TRBV7-9 to TRBJ2-5; 11 nucleotides match TRBD1. CDR1 and CDR2 (germline): SEHNR, FQNEAQ (reference sequence). The CDR3 consists of 15 residues. V was clipped by 5 bases and J by 5 bases; unmatched bases: 7. As DNA, the CDR3 is TGTGCCAGCAGCCGGGACAGGGGGTCGGGGGAGACCCAGTACTTC. Translating gives CASSRDRGSGETQYF.

The V gene is TRBV9, the J gene TRBJ2-1; D is possibly TRBD2 (6 bases). V was pared by 7 bases and J by 3 bases, with 14 bases between. This CDR3 is 14 amino acids long. Germline values: CDR1 SGDLS, CDR2 YYNGEE. The CDR3 spells CASGTHGSYNEQFF. For the CDR3, the DNA is TGTGCCAGCGGCACCCACGGGAGCTACAATGAGCAGTTCTTC.

V usage is TRBV9 and J usage is TRBJ1-1, with D uncertain. The V end lost 4 bases, the J end lost 0 bases, and 10 bases lay between the germline ends. Germline CDR1 is SGDLS and CDR2 is YYNGEE. The CDR3 has 14 residues. The CDR3 sequence is CASSTDPLNTEAFF. The CDR3 coding sequence is TGTGCCAGCAGCACGGACCCCCTGAACACTGAAGCTTTCTTT.

This rearrangement joins TRBV7-6 to TRBJ1-1; 8 bases map to TRBD1. Germline-derived CDR1 and CDR2 are SGHVS and FNYEAQ. The CDR3 covers 15 residues. V was clipped by 1 base and J by 4 bases; unmatched bases: 5. CDR3 sequence reads: CASSLGGQGPTEAFF. The CDR3 nucleotides are TGTGCCAGCAGCTTAGGAGGACAGGGACCCACTGAAGCTTTCTTT.

The chain couples TRBV11-2 to TRBJ2-3; the D is unclear. Germline lookup yields CDR1 SGHAT and CDR2 FQNNGV. V was trimmed by 5 bases and J by 7 bases, leaving 13 bases between them. There are 13 residues in the CDR3. The CDR3 DNA is TGTGCCAGCAGCACCTTTAGGCAGAATACGCAGTATTTT. It yields the protein CASSTFRQNTQYF. Full variable domain (outside the CDR3, taken from reference TRBV11-2 and TRBJ2-3): EAGVAQSPRYKIIEKRQSVAFWCNPISGHATLYWYQQILGQGPKLLIQFQNNGVVDDSQLPKDRFSAERLKGVDSTLKIQPAKLEDSAVYLCASSTFRQNTQYFGPGTRLTVL.

The chain is built from TRBV19 and TRBJ1-4; no firm D call. This CDR3 region has 12 residues. Germline V CDR1 and CDR2: LNHDA, SQIVND (reference sequence). V lost 6 bases and J 8 bases, leaving 10 bases between the germline ends. CDR3 nucleotide sequence: TGTGCCAGTAGGGGGTCGAGGGAAAAACTGTTTTTT. It is translated as CASRGSREKLFF.

CDR3 region: CASSIVAEGTYEQYF. CDR3 DNA: TGTGCCAGTAGTATAGTGGCGGAGGGGACCTACGAGCAGTACTTC. The V call is TRBV19, the J call TRBJ2-7; D perhaps matches TRBD2 (6 bases). The CDR3 is 15 amino acids. The germline V and J ends were trimmed by 1 base and 2 bases, with 12 bases remaining between them. The V gene's germline CDR1 is LNHDA and CDR2 SQIVND (reference sequence).

V is TRBV5-4 and J is TRBJ1-1; a possible D gene is TRBD1 (6 bases). V gave up 3 bases and J gave up 1 base, with 13 bases separating them. The germline V gene encodes CDR1 SGHNT and CDR2 YYREEE (reference sequence). The CDR3 loop spans 15 amino acids. The CDR3 sequence is CASSSRTDANTEAFF. In DNA form, the CDR3 reads TGTGCCAGCAGCTCCCGGACAGACGCGAACACTGAAGCTTTCTTT.

Details on this clone: Compared with germline, one end of the junction differs, possibly owing to a read error. The V call is TRBV7-7, the J call TRBJ2-5; D could derive from TRBD1 or TRBD2 (5 bases each). The CDR3 contains 16 residues. Germline V lookup: CDR1 SSHAT, CDR2 FNYEAQ (reference sequence). CDR3 nucleotide sequence: TGTGCTAGCAGCTTACTCCCCCTGGGACGGCAAGAGACCCAGTACTTC. Its protein is CASSLLPLGRQETQYF.

The chain combines TRBV7-2 with TRBJ2-3; the D call may be TRBD1 or TRBD2 (5 bases each). The germline V gene has CDR1 SGHTA and CDR2 FQGNSA. The CDR3 runs to 16 residues. Trimming cost V 0 bases and J 5 bases, with 15 bases left between them. DNA for the CDR3: TGTGCCAGCAGCTTAGCGTATGGACGGGGCCAAGATACGCAGTATTTT. It yields the protein CASSLAYGRGQDTQYF.

This clone was recorded only once. The rearrangement uses TRBV6-1 and TRBJ2-1; TRBD2 matches at 7 bases. This CDR3 contains 15 residues. The V and J ends lost 0 bases and 3 bases, in that order; junction bases with no gene match: 2. The V gene's germline CDR1 is MNHNS and CDR2 SASEGT. In DNA form, the CDR3 reads TGTGCCAGCAGTGAAGCGGGGGGGTTCTACAATGAGCAGTTCTTC. Amino acids: CASSEAGGFYNEQFF.